This TCR beta chain was identified in a study of shared clonotypes between healthy human individuals. Study-wide background: A couple of women and a few men aged 18 to 49 made up the donors. Used for every donor were three CD4 naive, three CD4 memory, two CD8 naive and one CD8 memory plate. General study points: Generally, naive subsets (rather than memory subsets) showed larger estimated richness. What rarefaction showed was incomplete sorted-subset sequencing despite large depth.

About this clone itself: Its antigen is not known.

Trimming cost V 5 bases and J 4 bases, with 11 bases left between them. This CDR3 has 13 residues. The germline gives CDR1 WNHNN, CDR2 SYGVQD (reference sequence). Libraries were prepared by immunoSEQ multiplex PCR; TCRdb keeps only in-frame clonotypes and omits some of them. The table includes millions of clones, 85% to 95% detected once. The sample consisted of naive CD4+ T cells sorted from blood. Specified subset: CD45RA+ positively selected. The chain employs TRBV10-1 and TRBJ1-2, with D possibly matching TRBD1 (5 bases). The source of this sequence is a young man in good health. CDR3 in amino acids: CASSFDSSYGYTF. The CDR3 bases are TGCGCCAGCAGTTTCGACAGTAGCTATGGCTACACCTTC.